Below are 13 T cell receptor beta chains sequenced from a single sample in a study of cytomegalovirus exposure and HLA in healthy donors. The method was immunoSEQ multiplex PCR; TCRdb's version includes in-frame clones alone and lacks a portion of them. The profile covers some 75,000 clones, with approximately 96% appearing a single time and 1.3% taken by the ten largest. The sequencing input was PBMCs. Receptors were obtained from a woman aged 18-29 years in good health and CMV-seronegative.

The chain combines TRBV27 with TRBJ2-1, with 8 bases identical to TRBD1. The CDR3 contains 15 residues. In germline, CDR1 is MNHEY, CDR2 SMNVEV (reference sequence). Trimming removed 7 bases from V and 4 bases from J; junction bases left unmatched: 9. CDR3 residues: CASTSRDRIYNEQFF. CDR3 sequence (DNA): TGTGCCAGCACTTCCCGGGACAGGATATACAATGAGCAGTTCTTC.

This rearrangement joins TRBV5-1 to TRBJ1-2; a possible D gene is TRBD1 (6 bases). Trimming took 0 bases from V and 8 from J, leaving 11 bases between them. Germline values: CDR1 SGHRS, CDR2 YFSETQ. CDR3 length: 13 residues. CDR3 amino acids: CASSLVAGEGYTF. The CDR3, as DNA: TGCGCCAGCAGCTTGGTTGCAGGGGAGGGCTACACCTTC.

V gene TRBV28 combines with J gene TRBJ2-7; 8 bases match TRBD1. V lost 3 bases to trimming and J lost 3 bases; unmatched junction nucleotides: 7. This CDR3 region has 15 residues. The V gene's germline CDR1 is MDHEN and CDR2 SYDVKM. CDR3 residues: CASSFIRGQVYEQYF. CDR3 sequence (DNA): TGTGCCAGCAGTTTCATCAGGGGGCAAGTCTACGAGCAGTACTTC.

This sequence joins TRBV11-2 and TRBJ2-3, with 8 bases aligning to TRBD2. The CDR3 consists of 18 residues. Unmatched junction bases numbered 12, after V lost 2 bases and J lost 2 bases. CDR1 and CDR2 (germline): SGHAT, FQNNGV. The CDR3 loop is CASSLPRLAPSYTDTQYF. The CDR3 DNA is TGTGCCAGCAGCTTACCCCGACTAGCGCCTTCTTACACAGATACGCAGTATTTT.

J is TRBJ2-2 and V is TRBV5-5; perhaps TRBD2 as D (5 bases). The germline CDR1 and CDR2 sequences are SGHKS and YYEKEE (reference sequence). With 4 bases removed from V and 7 bases from J, the gap between germline ends came to 14 bases. CDR3 size: 14 residues. The DNA of the CDR3 is TGTGCCAGCAGCGGTGGACTGTTAATCGGGGAGCTGTTTTTT. As protein: CASSGGLLIGELFF.

This clone was picked up one time. The V call is TRBV7-9, the J call TRBJ1-2; 10 bases fit TRBD1. CDR3 length equals 15 residues. With 2 bases clipped from V and 6 bases from J, the junction kept 6 bases outside the gene matches. The germline V gene has CDR1 SEHNR and CDR2 FQNEAQ (reference sequence). The CDR3, as DNA: TGTGCCAGCAGCTTATTTGGGGGGACAGGGGATGGCTACACCTTC. It translates to CASSLFGGTGDGYTF.

This clone was counted once. The genes are TRBV2 and TRBJ2-1; 12 bases agree with TRBD2. With 1 base clipped from V and 9 bases from J, the junction kept 4 bases outside the gene matches. Looked up from germline, CDR1 is SNHLY and CDR2 is FYNNEI. This CDR3 comprises 15 residues. The CDR3 here is CASSEGLAGVGEQFF. In nucleotides, the CDR3 is TGTGCCAGCAGTGAAGGACTAGCGGGAGTAGGTGAGCAGTTCTTC. The full variable domain, with the rest looked up from reference TRBV2 and TRBJ2-1, is EPEVTQTPSHQVTQMGQEVILRCVPISNHLYFYWYRQILGQKVEFLVSFYNNEISEKSEIFDDQFSVERPDGSNFTLKIRSTKLEDSAMYFCASSEGLAGVGEQFFGPGTRLTVL.

The V call is TRBV9, the J call TRBJ2-7; 8 bases align to TRBD1. The trim removed 4 bases at V and 1 base at J, leaving 4 bases unmatched. The CDR3 sequence is 14 residues long. The germline V gene has CDR1 SGDLS and CDR2 YYNGEE. The CDR3 reads CASSPTGVSYEQYF. The CDR3 region has the DNA TGTGCCAGCAGCCCGACAGGGGTTTCCTACGAGCAGTACTTC.

This rearrangement joins TRBV28 to TRBJ2-7; 16 bases are shared with TRBD2. Germline V gives CDR1 MDHEN, CDR2 SYDVKM. V lost 4 bases, J lost 6 bases, and 6 bases stayed unmatched. This CDR3 is built from 16 residues. The chain's CDR3 is CASSSGTSGRASEQYF. In DNA, the CDR3 is TGTGCCAGCAGTTCTGGGACTAGCGGGAGGGCCTCCGAGCAGTACTTC.

This chain connects TRBV10-3 to TRBJ2-7; 10 positions match TRBD2. This CDR3 is built from 14 residues. Germline CDR1 is ENHRY and CDR2 is SYGVKD. The V segment lost 7 bases and the J segment 3 bases; nucleotides outside the gene matches: 6. The CDR3: CAITSSGRVYEQYF. For the CDR3, the DNA is TGTGCCATCACTTCCAGCGGGAGGGTCTACGAGCAGTACTTC.

This sequence joins TRBV13 and TRBJ2-7, with TRBD2 identical over 12 bases. CDR1 PRHDT and CDR2 FYEKMQ come from the germline V gene (reference sequence). The CDR3 is 15 amino acids. With V trimmed by 5 bases and J by 2 bases, 4 bases remained unmatched. Here the CDR3 reads CASSRGLAGPYEQYF. CDR3 coding DNA: TGTGCCAGCAGCAGGGGACTAGCGGGTCCCTACGAGCAGTACTTC.

The V gene is TRBV7-6, the J gene TRBJ2-7; TRBD2 matches 8 bases. Germline assignment: CDR1 SGHVS and CDR2 FNYEAQ. Trimming at V came to 1 base and at J to 2 bases, leaving 7 bases not matched to a gene. There are 16 residues in the CDR3. CDR3 sequence: CASSLVSQRETYEQYF. The CDR3 DNA reads TGTGCCAGCAGCTTAGTCTCCCAGCGGGAGACCTACGAGCAGTACTTC.

The chain couples TRBV28 to TRBJ1-5; the match to TRBD1 covers 7 bases. Germline lookup yields CDR1 MDHEN and CDR2 SYDVKM. This CDR3 is 16 amino acids long. V lost 1 base to trimming and J lost 1 base; unmatched junction nucleotides: 4. CDR3 in amino acids: CASSLYRGFSNQPQHF. For the CDR3, the DNA is TGTGCCAGCAGTTTATACAGGGGTTTCAGCAATCAGCCCCAGCATTTT.